One and the same sample provided the 29 T cell receptor beta chains below, sequenced in a study of blood T cell repertoires in COVID-19. Repertoires were generated with immunoSEQ multiplex PCR, while TCRdb's copy carries only in-frame clones and drops some. Seen here are approximately 140,000 clones, around 80% observed once, and the top ten hold approximately 4%. Sequencing was carried out using peripheral blood. The origin of the receptors is a man in his 60s with acute or convalescent COVID-19.

This chain uses TRBV16 with TRBJ1-5; D perhaps matches TRBD1 (5 bases). This CDR3 is built from 13 residues. Germline V gives CDR1 KGHSY, CDR2 FQNENV. Trimming took 4 bases from V and 5 from J, leaving 9 bases between them. The CDR3 DNA follows: TGTGCCAGCAGCCGTGACAGAGATCAGCCCCAGCATTTT. It translates to CASSRDRDQPQHF.

V usage is TRBV7-2 and J usage is TRBJ2-5; TRBD2 agrees at 10 bases. The V gene end was trimmed by 0 bases and the J gene end by 5 bases; junction bases not matched to a gene: 9. This CDR3 spans 17 amino acids. Germline CDR1 and CDR2: SGHTA and FQGNSA. The CDR3 protein is CASSLAGSSGSWETQYF. The CDR3 bases are TGTGCCAGCAGCTTAGCAGGGTCTAGCGGGAGTTGGGAGACCCAGTACTTC. Combining the CDR3 with reference TRBV7-2 and TRBJ2-5 gives the whole variable domain GAGVSQSPSNKVTEKGKDVELRCDPISGHTALYWYRQSLGQGLEFLIYFQGNSAPDKSGLPSDRFSAERTGGSVSTLTIQRTQQEDSAVYLCASSLAGSSGSWETQYFGPGTRLLVL.

This chain connects TRBV7-3 to TRBJ2-2; D gene uncertain. Germline values: CDR1 SGHTA, CDR2 FQGTGA. The CDR3 is 14 amino acids. Trimming removed 5 bases from V and 0 bases from J, with 7 bases in between. The CDR3 region has the DNA TGTGCCAGCAGCCCTAATACGAACACCGGGGAGCTGTTTTTT. This sequence encodes CASSPNTNTGELFF.

The chain links TRBV4-2 to TRBJ2-4; 8 bases agree with TRBD1. CDR3 length: 17 residues. V trimming: 5 bases; J trimming: 6 bases; junction bases outside the gene matches: 15. Per germline, CDR1 LGHNA and CDR2 YNFKEQ. The CDR3 DNA follows: TGTGCCAGCAGCGGGGGTCCCGGGACAGGACAGTCAAACATTCAGTACTTC. Translating gives CASSGGPGTGQSNIQYF.

The chain combines TRBV19 with TRBJ2-1; weak D call: TRBD1 (6 bases). The CDR3 spans 17 residues. CDR1 is LNHDA and CDR2 is SQIVND in the germline V gene (reference sequence). V lost 3 bases and J 8 bases, leaving 23 bases between the germline ends. CDR3 DNA sequence: TGTGCCAGTAGTATGGGTCCACAGGGCGTAGTTATCTATGAGCAGTTCTTC. This encodes CASSMGPQGVVIYEQFF. The full variable domain, rest sourced from reference TRBV19 and TRBJ2-1, is DGGITQSPKYLFRKEGQNVTLSCEQNLNHDAMYWYRQDPGQGLRLIYYSQIVNDFQKGDIAEGYSVSREKKESFPLTVTSAQKNPTAFYLCASSMGPQGVVIYEQFFGPGTRLTVL.

The chain couples TRBV4-2 to TRBJ2-7; unclear D gene. V shed 0 bases and J shed 2 bases, with 17 bases lying between them. This CDR3 has 17 amino acids. Germline V lookup: CDR1 LGHNA, CDR2 YNFKEQ. The CDR3: CASSQDDRSAQTYEQYF. Here the CDR3 DNA reads TGTGCCAGCAGCCAAGACGATAGGAGCGCCCAGACCTACGAGCAGTACTTC.

This clone appeared a single time. This sequence joins TRBV6-2 or TRBV6-3 and TRBJ2-7; D not resolved. Germline CDR1 MNHEY, CDR2 SVGEGT. V was cut by 5 bases and J by 2 bases, with 10 bases left in between. CDR3 length: 13 residues. The CDR3 DNA reads TGTGCCAGCAGTCCCTCGGTCCCCTACGAGCAGTACTTC. Its protein product is CASSPSVPYEQYF.

This chain links TRBV14 with TRBJ1-2, with 7 nucleotides matching TRBD1. The CDR3 consists of 14 residues. Germline CDR1 is SGHDN and CDR2 is FVKESK. With V trimmed by 3 bases and J by 4 bases, 5 bases remained unmatched. Written as DNA, the CDR3 is TGTGCCAGCAGCCACCCGACAGGGCCCTATGGCTACACCTTC. It yields the protein CASSHPTGPYGYTF.

The V and J genes are TRBV11-2 and TRBJ2-1; 9 bases agree with TRBD2. CDR1 is SGHAT, CDR2 FQNNGV, per germline. The trim removed 8 bases at V and 10 bases at J, leaving 21 bases unmatched. The CDR3 covers 17 residues. DNA for the CDR3: TGTGCCAGCTCTTCCCTAAGGGGGAAGCGGGAGGCAGGAGAGCAGTTCTTC. It specifies CASSSLRGKREAGEQFF.

In this sample, this clone turned up once. CDR3 coding DNA: TGCAGCGGGCGACTAAACAGGGGGAATGAGCAGTTCTTC. Protein sequence: CSGRLNRGNEQFF. The chain carries TRBV29-1 and TRBJ2-1, with TRBD1 matching 8 bases. The CDR3 is made up of 13 amino acids. After removal of 7 bases from V and 7 bases from J, the junction contained 9 bases not matched to a gene. In germline, CDR1 is SQVTM, CDR2 ANQGSEA.

V usage is TRBV6-5 and J usage is TRBJ1-1, with TRBD1 as a possible D gene (5 bases). The length of the CDR3 is 13 residues. V was trimmed by 10 bases and J by 0 bases, leaving 12 bases between them. Germline values: CDR1 MNHEY, CDR2 SVGAGI. CDR3 residues: CATMGLLNTEAFF. The CDR3 DNA reads TGTGCCACCATGGGACTCCTGAACACTGAAGCTTTCTTT.

In its sample, this clone was seen once. V usage is TRBV5-6 and J usage is TRBJ1-5; D is undetermined. There are 14 residues in the CDR3. Germline V gene data show CDR1 as SGHDT and CDR2 as YYEEEE. V was shortened by 5 bases and J by 6 bases, with 15 bases between the two germline ends. The CDR3 sequence is CASSRGTGSQPQHF. The CDR3 DNA follows: TGTGCCAGCAGTCGGGGAACGGGTAGTCAGCCCCAGCATTTT.

The chain links TRBV28 to TRBJ1-2; D not resolved. V was trimmed by 6 bases and J by 4 bases, leaving 9 bases between them. Germline-derived CDR1 and CDR2 are MDHEN and SYDVKM. The CDR3 runs 12 residues. DNA of the CDR3: TGTGCCAGCAGACCCGCGGTCTATGGCTACACCTTC. It codes for CASRPAVYGYTF.

This clone has only one observation. The chain uses TRBV2 and TRBJ1-4, with TRBD1 as a possible D gene (6 bases). The CDR3 length is 13 residues. Germline V gene sequence: CDR1 SNHLY, CDR2 FYNNEI. The V end lost 4 bases, the J end lost 5 bases, and 8 bases lay between the germline ends. The CDR3 sequence: CASSGQGNEKLFF. The CDR3, as DNA: TGTGCCAGCAGTGGTCAGGGGAATGAAAAACTGTTTTTT. Supplemented by reference TRBV2 and TRBJ1-4, the full variable domain reads EPEVTQTPSHQVTQMGQEVILRCVPISNHLYFYWYRQILGQKVEFLVSFYNNEISEKSEIFDDQFSVERPDGSNFTLKIRSTKLEDSAMYFCASSGQGNEKLFFGSGTQLSVL.

The V and J genes are TRBV5-6 and TRBJ1-1, with TRBD1 matching 7 bases. Losses at the gene ends were 4 bases for V and 7 bases for J; bases not matched to a gene: 4. The CDR3 is made up of 12 amino acids. Germline V gene data show CDR1 as SGHDT and CDR2 as YYEEEE. The CDR3 DNA is TGTGCCAGCAGCCTGGGGGACAGTGAAGCTTTCTTT. Amino acid sequence: CASSLGDSEAFF.

The chain recombines TRBV10-2 with TRBJ2-7; TRBD2 agrees at 7 bases. This CDR3 has 14 residues. V lost 9 bases and J lost 2; bases outside the gene matches: 10. Germline CDR1 reads WSHSY; CDR2 reads SAAADI. This CDR3 is CARGGDPRAYEQYF. The CDR3 nucleotides are TGCGCCAGGGGGGGGGACCCACGTGCCTACGAGCAGTACTTC.

The chain uses TRBV2 and TRBJ2-5; 8 bases map to TRBD2. This CDR3 is built from 16 residues. The germline gives CDR1 SNHLY, CDR2 FYNNEI. V was clipped by 6 bases and J by 3 bases; unmatched bases: 12. CDR3 nucleotides: TGTGCCAGCAGCCATAAGACTAGCGCTTCAAAAGAGACCCAGTACTTC. Residues: CASSHKTSASKETQYF.

The genes are TRBV29-1 and TRBJ2-1; weak D call: TRBD1 (5 bases). Deletions cut 5 bases from V and 9 bases from J, with 14 bases between. Germline V CDR1 and CDR2: SQVTM, ANQGSEA. The CDR3 is made up of 12 amino acids. The CDR3 coding sequence is TGCAGCGTTCTACAGGTAGTCGGTGAGCAGTTCTTC. Residues: CSVLQVVGEQFF.

The chain is built from TRBV6-5 and TRBJ2-7, with D unclear. This CDR3 is built from 13 residues. Germline CDR1 MNHEY, CDR2 SVGAGI. The germline V and J ends were trimmed by 6 bases and 3 bases, with 12 bases remaining between them. DNA for the CDR3: TGTGCCAGCAGGGAGCGTTCCCTCTACGAGCAGTACTTC. It encodes CASRERSLYEQYF.

The rearrangement uses TRBV5-1 and TRBJ2-6, with 9 bases that match TRBD1. V gave up 2 bases and J gave up 1 base; unmatched junction bases: 7. There are 18 residues in the CDR3. Germline CDR1 SGHRS, CDR2 YFSETQ. DNA for the CDR3: TGCGCCAGCAGCTTCCGGACAGGGGAATCATCTGGGGCCAACGTCCTGACTTTC. Translating it yields CASSFRTGESSGANVLTF.

This rearrangement joins TRBV28 to TRBJ2-5; 9 positions match TRBD1. V lost 5 bases to trimming and J lost 5 bases; unmatched junction nucleotides: 9. Looked up from germline, CDR1 is MDHEN and CDR2 is SYDVKM. The CDR3 length is 15 residues. The CDR3 sequence: CASSPPQGTGETQYF. The CDR3 DNA is TGTGCCAGCAGTCCACCCCAGGGGACAGGGGAGACCCAGTACTTC.

Only one count was recorded for this clone. The genes are TRBV7-2 and TRBJ2-5; TRBD2 matches at 15 bases. The CDR3 extends over 18 amino acids. CDR1 and CDR2 (germline): SGHTA, FQGNSA. V shed 5 bases, J shed 5 bases, and the junction held 12 bases outside the gene matches. The CDR3: CASSQTPSGTSGRETQYF. The CDR3 DNA sequence: TGTGCCAGCAGCCAAACTCCTTCCGGGACTAGCGGGAGGGAGACCCAGTACTTC.

The chain couples TRBV28 to TRBJ1-5; TRBD1 matches 9 bases. This CDR3 contains 16 residues. CDR1 and CDR2 from the germline V gene are MDHEN and SYDVKM. V was clipped by 1 base and J by 3 bases; unmatched bases: 4. The DNA for the CDR3 is TGTGCCAGCAGTTTATTAGGGACAGGGTTCAATCAGCCCCAGCATTTT. It encodes CASSLLGTGFNQPQHF.

The chain joins TRBV30 to TRBJ1-5; D is uncertain. Germline V CDR1 and CDR2: GTSNPN, SVGIG (reference sequence). The length of the CDR3 is 14 residues. V dropped 4 bases and J dropped 6 bases, with 16 bases sitting between them. CDR3 region: CAWTPGLHSQPQHF. The CDR3 nucleotides read TGTGCCTGGACCCCTGGGCTTCACTCTCAGCCCCAGCATTTT.

The rearrangement joins TRBV2 to TRBJ1-2; D is unclear. This CDR3 has 13 amino acids. In germline, CDR1 is SNHLY, CDR2 FYNNEI. The V and J ends lost 7 bases and 8 bases respectively, with 17 bases between them. The CDR3 DNA follows: TGTGCCAGCACCCGGGAAGGGCGCGACGGCTACACCTTC. It codes for CASTREGRDGYTF.

The chain employs TRBV10-3 and TRBJ2-3; 12 nucleotides agree with TRBD2. Germline assignment: CDR1 ENHRY and CDR2 SYGVKD. Trimming cost V 4 bases and J 11 bases; bases outside gene matches: 4. The CDR3 sequence is 13 residues long. The CDR3 loop reads CAISAGTSGQQYF. The CDR3 coding sequence is TGTGCCATCAGTGCCGGGACTAGCGGGCAGCAGTATTTT.

The V and J genes are TRBV27 and TRBJ1-1; TRBD1 might be the D (5 bases). V lost 5 bases and J lost 4, with 14 bases in between. The CDR3 has 14 residues. Germline CDR1 reads MNHEY; CDR2 reads SMNVEV (reference sequence). For the CDR3, the DNA is TGTGCCAGCAGTGCCCTACCGGGGGGCACTGAAGCTTTCTTT. Its protein is CASSALPGGTEAFF.

This clone appeared a single time. The chain is built from TRBV15 and TRBJ2-2; 8 positions match TRBD2. There are 17 residues in the CDR3. With V trimmed by 1 base and J by 0 bases, 4 bases remained unmatched. Germline V gene lookup returns CDR1 LNHNV and CDR2 YYDKDF (reference sequence). CDR3 loop: CATSRAGRATNTGELFF. The CDR3 region has the DNA TGTGCCACCAGCAGAGCCGGGAGGGCTACGAACACCGGGGAGCTGTTTTTT.

This chain links TRBV28 with TRBJ1-5; D is possibly TRBD1 (5 bases). The CDR3 spans 14 residues. From germline, CDR1 is MDHEN and CDR2 SYDVKM. Trimming cost V 2 bases and J 5 bases, with 10 bases left between them. CDR3 protein: CASSLSGAHQPQHF. The CDR3 DNA reads TGTGCCAGCAGTTTAAGCGGGGCTCATCAGCCCCAGCATTTT. Together with reference TRBV28 and TRBJ1-5, the CDR3 gives the full variable domain: DVKVTQSSRYLVKRTGEKVFLECVQDMDHENMFWYRQDPGLGLRLIYFSYDVKMKEKGDIPEGYSVSREKKERFSLILESASTNQTSMYLCASSLSGAHQPQHFGDGTRLSIL.